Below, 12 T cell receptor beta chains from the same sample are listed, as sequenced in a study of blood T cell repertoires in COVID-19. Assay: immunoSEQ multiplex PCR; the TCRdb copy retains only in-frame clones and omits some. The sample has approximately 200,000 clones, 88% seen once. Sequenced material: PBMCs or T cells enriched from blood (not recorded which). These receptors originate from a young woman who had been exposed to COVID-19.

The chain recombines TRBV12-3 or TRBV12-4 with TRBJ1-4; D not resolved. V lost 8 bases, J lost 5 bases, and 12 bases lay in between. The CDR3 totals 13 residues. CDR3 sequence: CASGGRLNEKLFF. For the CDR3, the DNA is TGTGCCAGCGGAGGTAGACTAAATGAAAAACTGTTTTTT.

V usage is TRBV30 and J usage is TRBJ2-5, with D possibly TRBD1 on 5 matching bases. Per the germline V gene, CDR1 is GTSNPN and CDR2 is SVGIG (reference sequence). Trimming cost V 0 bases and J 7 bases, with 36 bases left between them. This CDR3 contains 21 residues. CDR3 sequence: CAWSVEMKGIKDTARERTQYF. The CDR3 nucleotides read TGTGCCTGGAGTGTGGAGATGAAAGGGATTAAGGACACGGCCAGAGAGCGGACCCAGTACTTC.

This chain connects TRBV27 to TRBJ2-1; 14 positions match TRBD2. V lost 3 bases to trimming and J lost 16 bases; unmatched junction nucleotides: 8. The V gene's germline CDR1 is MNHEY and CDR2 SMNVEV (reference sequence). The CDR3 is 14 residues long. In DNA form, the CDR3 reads TGTGCCAGCAGTTTTGGGGGACTAGCGGGAGTACAATTCTTC. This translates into CASSFGGLAGVQFF.

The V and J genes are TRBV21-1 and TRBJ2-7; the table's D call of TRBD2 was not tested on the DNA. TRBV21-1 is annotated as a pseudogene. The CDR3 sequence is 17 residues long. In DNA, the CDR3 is TGTGCCAGCAGCAAAGCTAGATCGGCTAGCGGAACCTACGAGCAGTACTTC. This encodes CASSKARSASGTYEQYF.

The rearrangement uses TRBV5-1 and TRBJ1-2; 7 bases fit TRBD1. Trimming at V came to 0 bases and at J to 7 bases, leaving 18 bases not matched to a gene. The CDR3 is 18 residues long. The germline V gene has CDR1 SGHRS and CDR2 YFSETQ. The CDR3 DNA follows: TGCGCCAGCAGCTTGGTAGGGGGCTCGGTTTCACGAGTGGGTGGCTACACCTTC. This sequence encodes CASSLVGGSVSRVGGYTF.

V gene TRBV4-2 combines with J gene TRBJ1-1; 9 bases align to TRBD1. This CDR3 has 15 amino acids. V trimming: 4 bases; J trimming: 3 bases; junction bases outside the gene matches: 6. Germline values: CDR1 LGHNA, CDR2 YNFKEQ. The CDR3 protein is CASSRGTGTDTEAFF. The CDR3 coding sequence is TGTGCCAGCAGCCGAGGGACAGGGACGGACACTGAAGCTTTCTTT.

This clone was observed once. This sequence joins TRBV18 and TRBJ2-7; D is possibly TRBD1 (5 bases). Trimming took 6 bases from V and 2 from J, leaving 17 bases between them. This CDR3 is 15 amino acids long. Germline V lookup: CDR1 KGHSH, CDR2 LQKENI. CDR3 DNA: TGTGCCAGCTCGACCAGGGTGGACACGACCTACGAGCAGTACTTC. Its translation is CASSTRVDTTYEQYF.

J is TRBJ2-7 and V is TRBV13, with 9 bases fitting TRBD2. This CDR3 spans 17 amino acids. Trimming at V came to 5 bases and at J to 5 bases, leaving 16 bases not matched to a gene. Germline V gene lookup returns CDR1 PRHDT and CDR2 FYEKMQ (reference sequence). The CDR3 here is CASSISRRGAGGHEQYF. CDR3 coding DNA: TGTGCCAGCAGCATTTCCCGGAGGGGAGCGGGAGGACACGAGCAGTACTTC.

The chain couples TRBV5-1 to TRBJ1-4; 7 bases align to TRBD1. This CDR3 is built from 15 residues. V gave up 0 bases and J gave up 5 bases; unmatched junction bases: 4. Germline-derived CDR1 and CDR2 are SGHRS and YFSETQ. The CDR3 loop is CASSLATGRNEKLFF. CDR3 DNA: TGCGCCAGCAGCTTGGCGACAGGGCGGAATGAAAAACTGTTTTTT.

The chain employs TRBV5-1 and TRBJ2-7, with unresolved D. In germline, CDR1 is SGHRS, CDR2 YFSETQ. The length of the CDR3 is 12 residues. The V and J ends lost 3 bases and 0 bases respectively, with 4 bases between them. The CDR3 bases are TGCGCCAGCAGCTCCAACTCCTACGAGCAGTACTTC. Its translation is CASSSNSYEQYF.

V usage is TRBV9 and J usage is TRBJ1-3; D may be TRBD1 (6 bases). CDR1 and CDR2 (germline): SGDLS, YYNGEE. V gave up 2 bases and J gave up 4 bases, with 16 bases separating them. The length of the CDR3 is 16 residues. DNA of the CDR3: TGTGCCAGCAGCGTCCGAACAGGGTCGAAAGGAAACACCATATATTTT. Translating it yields CASSVRTGSKGNTIYF.

The CDR3: CASSLDRGPTEAFF. The CDR3 DNA sequence: TGTGCCAGCAGCTTAGACAGGGGGCCCACTGAAGCTTTCTTT. The V call is TRBV13, the J call TRBJ1-1, with 9 bases aligning to TRBD1. Trimming removed 1 base from V and 4 bases from J; junction bases left unmatched: 1. The CDR3 runs to 14 residues. The V gene's germline CDR1 is PRHDT and CDR2 FYEKMQ (reference sequence).